The 24 T cell receptor beta chains in this list originate from one sample, sequenced in a study of blood T cell repertoires in COVID-19. Assay: immunoSEQ multiplex PCR; the TCRdb copy retains only in-frame clones and omits some. The sample consists of around 200,000 clones, roughly 87% of them appearing once. The material sequenced was peripheral blood. The receptors derive from a man aged 35 to 55 with active or convalescent COVID-19.

This clone was seen once. This chain links TRBV27 with TRBJ1-5; 9 bases map to TRBD1. The germline CDR1 and CDR2 sequences are MNHEY and SMNVEV (reference sequence). V trimming: 4 bases; J trimming: 2 bases; junction bases outside the gene matches: 6. The CDR3 extends over 16 amino acids. The CDR3 DNA sequence: TGTGCCAGCAGTTCCTCCGGGACAGGGCGCAATCAGCCCCAGCATTTT. This translates into CASSSSGTGRNQPQHF.

This chain links TRBV10-1 with TRBJ2-7; no firm D call. The CDR3 sequence is 14 residues long. The V end was cut by 0 bases, the J end by 6 bases, with 12 bases between. The V gene's germline CDR1 is WNHNN and CDR2 SYGVQD (reference sequence). CDR3 bases: TGCGCCAGCAGTGAGTCAGGCAGGTCCCTCGAGCAGTACTTC. This codes for CASSESGRSLEQYF.

This clone appeared a few times. V and J are TRBV9 and TRBJ2-1; 9 bases are a match to TRBD2. From germline, CDR1 is SGDLS and CDR2 YYNGEE. The CDR3 has 18 residues. With 1 base clipped from V and 0 bases from J, the junction kept 8 bases outside the gene matches. The CDR3 DNA reads TGTGCCAGCAGCGTACGGACTAGCGCATGGGGCTCCTACAATGAGCAGTTCTTC. It codes for CASSVRTSAWGSYNEQFF.

V gene TRBV9 combines with J gene TRBJ2-7; 7 nucleotides match TRBD1. Losses at the gene ends were 4 bases for V and 5 bases for J; bases not matched to a gene: 12. The CDR3 has 15 amino acids. CDR1 and CDR2 (germline): SGDLS, YYNGEE. CDR3 residues: CASSQAEGAPNEQYF. In DNA form, the CDR3 reads TGTGCCAGCAGCCAGGCCGAGGGGGCGCCAAACGAGCAGTACTTC.

The V call is TRBV9, the J call TRBJ1-2, with 10 bases matching TRBD1. Germline CDR1 and CDR2: SGDLS and YYNGEE. Losses at the gene ends were 6 bases for V and 8 bases for J; bases not matched to a gene: 10. The CDR3 loop spans 14 amino acids. CDR3 protein: CASTTTGGGEGYTF. The DNA of the CDR3 is TGTGCCAGCACCACGACAGGGGGCGGGGAGGGCTACACCTTC.

The chain employs TRBV7-3 and TRBJ1-1; 8 positions match TRBD1. Trimming removed 5 bases from V and 3 bases from J; junction bases left unmatched: 5. The CDR3 extends over 14 amino acids. Germline V gene lookup returns CDR1 SGHTA and CDR2 FQGTGA. The CDR3 DNA follows: TGTGCCAGCAGCCGACAGGGGTGGGACACTGAAGCTTTCTTT. Protein product: CASSRQGWDTEAFF.

The chain uses TRBV7-2 and TRBJ2-1; D possibly corresponds to TRBD2 (5 bases). V lost 5 bases, J lost 6 bases, and 23 bases lay in between. This CDR3 is 17 amino acids long. Germline V gene sequence: CDR1 SGHTA, CDR2 FQGNSA. CDR3 in DNA: TGTGCCAGCAGCCCGACCCGCGGCCGACCGGGAAGCAATGAGCAGTTCTTC. Amino acids: CASSPTRGRPGSNEQFF.

This clone was seen many times. The rearrangement joins TRBV5-1 to TRBJ2-7, with 7 bases matching TRBD1. CDR1 is SGHRS and CDR2 is YFSETQ in the germline V gene. Losses at the gene ends were 3 bases for V and 6 bases for J; bases not matched to a gene: 6. This CDR3 comprises 13 residues. The CDR3 DNA sequence: TGCGCCAGCAGCTCGGCAGGGGGTGCCGAGCAGTACTTC. Translation: CASSSAGGAEQYF.

This chain joins TRBV9 and TRBJ2-5, with 11 bases that match TRBD2. The J call is in doubt because the DNA end fits TRBJ2-7 better. The CDR3 is 15 amino acids. The germline V gene encodes CDR1 SGDLS and CDR2 YYNGEE. CDR3 loop: CASSVAGTSGYEQYF. The CDR3 DNA sequence: TGTGCCAGCAGCGTAGCCGGGACTAGCGGCTACGAGCAGTACTTC.

V usage is TRBV9 and J usage is TRBJ1-3; 8 bases line up with TRBD1. V trimming: 0 bases; J trimming: 1 base; junction bases outside the gene matches: 6. The CDR3 extends over 17 amino acids. Per the germline V gene, CDR1 is SGDLS and CDR2 is YYNGEE. The CDR3 protein is CASSVGARGRSGNTIYF. Here the CDR3 DNA reads TGTGCCAGCAGCGTAGGAGCCAGGGGGCGGTCTGGAAACACCATATATTTT.

V gene TRBV14 combines with J gene TRBJ1-1; weak D call: TRBD1 (5 bases). The germline V gene encodes CDR1 SGHDN and CDR2 FVKESK. With 0 bases removed from V and 3 bases from J, the gap between germline ends came to 17 bases. The CDR3 runs to 17 residues. For the CDR3, the DNA is TGTGCCAGCAGCCAAGAAGGGACTCTACCGGGGGACACTGAAGCTTTCTTT. Its protein product is CASSQEGTLPGDTEAFF.

This chain connects TRBV7-8 to TRBJ2-1; the match to TRBD2 covers 14 bases. The germline gives CDR1 SGHVS, CDR2 FQNEAQ. The V segment lost 5 bases and the J segment 10 bases; nucleotides outside the gene matches: 4. The CDR3 runs to 14 residues. CDR3 nucleotides: TGTGCCAGCAGCCGACTAGCGGGAGGGCAGGAGCAGTTCTTC. The encoded protein is CASSRLAGGQEQFF.

This clone has a handful of counts. V is TRBV4-1 and J is TRBJ1-1; 7 bases align to TRBD1. The germline V gene has CDR1 MGHRA and CDR2 YSYEKL. The length of the CDR3 is 14 residues. Germline trimming cut 7 bases from V and 5 bases from J; bases unmatched to any gene: 10. The CDR3 protein is CASKKPGGGTEAFF. DNA of the CDR3: TGCGCCAGCAAAAAACCAGGGGGAGGTACTGAAGCTTTCTTT.

The chain combines TRBV5-1 with TRBJ2-5; TRBD2 aligns across 10 bases. This CDR3 comprises 15 residues. The V gene's germline CDR1 is SGHRS and CDR2 YFSETQ. V gave up 0 bases and J gave up 1 base; unmatched junction bases: 0. This chain's CDR3 is CASSLVAGGQETQYF. The CDR3, as DNA: TGCGCCAGCAGCTTGGTAGCGGGGGGCCAAGAGACCCAGTACTTC.

The rearrangement joins TRBV27 to TRBJ2-3; 9 bases are shared with TRBD2. J was trimmed by 6 bases and V by 1 base; bases with no gene match: 5. Germline-derived CDR1 and CDR2 are MNHEY and SMNVEV (reference sequence). The CDR3 runs to 15 residues. CDR3 in DNA: TGTGCCAGCAGTTTATTTTTAGCGGGAGTGGATACGCAGTATTTT. The encoded protein is CASSLFLAGVDTQYF.

The CDR3 DNA follows: TGTGCCAGTACCCCGGGGGGGGACAGACCCTATGGCTACACCTTC. Encoded protein: CASTPGGDRPYGYTF. The chain combines TRBV19 with TRBJ1-2, with TRBD1 matching over 7 bases. The CDR3 contains 15 residues. Germline CDR1 LNHDA, CDR2 SQIVND (reference sequence). J gave up 4 bases and V 7 bases, and 12 bases lay outside the gene matches.

This clone appeared a single time. The sample holds other DNA sequences that translate to the same CDR3. V usage is TRBV5-1 and J usage is TRBJ2-1; 11 bases align to TRBD2. The CDR3 has 16 amino acids. In germline, CDR1 is SGHRS, CDR2 YFSETQ. Unmatched junction bases numbered 3, after V lost 0 bases and J lost 4 bases. CDR3 bases: TGCGCCAGCAGCTTGGGACTAGCGGGGCCTTACAATGAGCAGTTCTTC. It codes for CASSLGLAGPYNEQFF.

This sequence joins TRBV5-1 and TRBJ2-2; possibly TRBD1 for D (6 bases). Germline V CDR1 and CDR2: SGHRS, YFSETQ. The length of the CDR3 is 14 residues. Between the trimmed V and J ends, which lost 4 bases and 5 bases, there was a span of 12 bases. The CDR3 spells CASSGAGATGELFF. The CDR3 nucleotides are TGCGCCAGCAGCGGGGCAGGGGCTACCGGGGAGCTGTTTTTT. The full variable domain, its missing parts supplied by reference TRBV5-1 and TRBJ2-2, is KAGVTQTPRYLIKTRGQQVTLSCSPISGHRSVSWYQQTPGQGLQFLFEYFSETQRNKGNFPGRFSGRQFSNSRSEMNVSTLELGDSALYLCASSGAGATGELFFGEGSRLTVL.

The gene calls are TRBV5-1 and TRBJ2-7; a weak D match, TRBD1 (6 bases). The CDR3 totals 15 residues. Germline V CDR1 and CDR2: SGHRS, YFSETQ. The V end was cut by 4 bases, the J end by 0 bases, with 14 bases between. DNA of the CDR3: TGCGCCAGCAGCGCTACTACAGGGAGCTCCTACGAGCAGTACTTC. Translation gives CASSATTGSSYEQYF.

This sequence joins TRBV9 and TRBJ1-2, with D unresolved. The V gene's germline CDR1 is SGDLS and CDR2 YYNGEE. The CDR3 has 16 residues. V lost 5 bases and J 2 bases, leaving 19 bases between the germline ends. DNA for the CDR3: TGTGCCAGCAGTCACCCTTTCGGGAGGGAGAACTATGGCTACACCTTC. Translating gives CASSHPFGRENYGYTF.

This clone was counted a few times. V gene TRBV25-1 combines with J gene TRBJ2-7; 7 bases match TRBD1. V was pared by 6 bases and J by 4 bases, with 6 bases of the junction left unmatched. Germline V CDR1 and CDR2: MGHDK, SYGVNS. The CDR3 extends over 13 amino acids. The CDR3 coding sequence is TGTGCCAGCAGCCGGGACAGCAAATACGAGCAGTACTTC. Translation gives CASSRDSKYEQYF.

V usage is TRBV6-5 and J usage is TRBJ1-2; TRBD1 agrees at 11 bases. The CDR3 extends over 16 amino acids. Per the germline V gene, CDR1 is MNHEY and CDR2 is SVGAGI. The junction had 8 bases not matched to a gene; V was cut back by 6 bases and J by 2 bases. CDR3 region: CASSYGQGASNYGYTF. CDR3 nucleotides: TGTGCCAGCAGCTACGGACAGGGGGCCTCAAACTATGGCTACACCTTC.

The J gene is TRBJ1-1, the V gene TRBV5-8; possibly TRBD1 for D (5 bases). V was shortened by 0 bases and J by 2 bases, with 11 bases between the two germline ends. This CDR3 is 15 amino acids long. Germline values: CDR1 SGHTS, CDR2 YDEGEE. CDR3 sequence (DNA): TGTGCCAGCAGCTTGGAACAGGCAGGAAACACTGAAGCTTTCTTT. The encoded protein is CASSLEQAGNTEAFF.

This chain joins TRBV6-1 and TRBJ1-5; 8 bases are shared with TRBD1. The length of the CDR3 is 15 residues. The germline V gene has CDR1 MNHNS and CDR2 SASEGT. The V and J ends lost 5 bases and 3 bases, in that order; junction bases with no gene match: 6. CDR3 nucleotides: TGTGCCAGCAGTAAACAGGGGGAGTCCAATCAGCCCCAGCATTTT. Its protein product is CASSKQGESNQPQHF.